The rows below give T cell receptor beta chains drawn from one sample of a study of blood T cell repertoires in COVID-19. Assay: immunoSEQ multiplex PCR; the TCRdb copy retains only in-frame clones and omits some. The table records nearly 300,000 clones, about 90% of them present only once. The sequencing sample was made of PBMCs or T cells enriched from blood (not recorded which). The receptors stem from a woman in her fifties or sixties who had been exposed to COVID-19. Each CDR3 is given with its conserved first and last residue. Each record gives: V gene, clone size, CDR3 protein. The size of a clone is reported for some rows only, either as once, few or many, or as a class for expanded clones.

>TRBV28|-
CASSLGAEIGGYTF
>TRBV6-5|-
CASRHGGDSPLHF
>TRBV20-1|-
CSASRRTNQPQHF
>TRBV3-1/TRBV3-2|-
CASSQDKRSSYNEQFF
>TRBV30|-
CAWTPGISSYNSPLHF
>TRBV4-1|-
CASSSHSGGVIDEQFF
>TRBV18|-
CASSDRDRGLYEQYF
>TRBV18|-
CASSLGDSNEQFF
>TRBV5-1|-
CASRRDSQIYEQYF
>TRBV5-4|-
CASSFDWDGYTF
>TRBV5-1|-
CASSLPGNTEAFF
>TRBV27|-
CASSHGGPGELFF
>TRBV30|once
CAWNYIHGYTF
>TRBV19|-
CASSTTGGNQPQHF
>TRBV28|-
CASSLPPGQGTDTQYF
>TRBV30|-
CAWADKYSGANVLTF
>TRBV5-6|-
CASSSIHGQGVRGYTF
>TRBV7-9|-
CASSSQYGYTF
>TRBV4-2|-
CASSQVWRGSTDTQYF
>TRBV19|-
CASSFRNYGYTF
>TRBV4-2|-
CASSQGRLGGQGYNEQFF
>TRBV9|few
CASSPAGGGTEAFF
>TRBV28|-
CASKEVGGNQPQHF